The 16 T cell receptor beta chains presented below share a single source sample, sequenced in a study of T cell responses to AZD1222 COVID-19 vaccine. Generated by immunoSEQ multiplex PCR, the TCRdb table keeps only in-frame clones and is missing some. The data contain tens of thousands of clones, 80% to 90% of them singletons. Sequencing was performed on peripheral blood, taken 28 days after the second AZD1222 dose. The receptor set was obtained from an adult who received the AZD1222 COVID-19 vaccine.

This clone has a single count. The chain carries TRBV7-9 and TRBJ1-2; D ambiguous. The CDR3 totals 13 residues. The V gene's germline CDR1 is SEHNR and CDR2 FQNEAQ (reference sequence). Trimming cost V 3 bases and J 4 bases, with 9 bases left between them. The CDR3 region is CASSLLGIYGYTF. The CDR3 DNA is TGTGCCAGCAGCTTGTTGGGGATCTATGGCTACACCTTC.

The chain links TRBV7-3 to TRBJ1-5; D is possibly TRBD1 (5 bases). Looked up from germline, CDR1 is SGHTA and CDR2 is FQGTGA. The CDR3 is 18 residues long. Trimming took off 8 bases at V and 1 base at J, with 24 bases between the two ends. DNA of the CDR3: TGTGCCAGCGAGGGGTGGAGGGAAGGAGTGAAAAGCAATCAGCCCCAGCATTTT. Translating gives CASEGWREGVKSNQPQHF.

The chain links TRBV5-4 to TRBJ2-7; 9 bases map to TRBD1. Germline lookup yields CDR1 SGHNT and CDR2 YYREEE (reference sequence). J was trimmed by 2 bases and V by 4 bases; bases with no gene match: 4. There are 14 residues in the CDR3. The CDR3, as DNA: TGTGCCAGCAGCGCCGGGACAGGGCCCTACGAGCAGTACTTC. This codes for CASSAGTGPYEQYF.

V usage is TRBV3-1 (or the pseudogene TRBV3-2) and J usage is TRBJ2-7; D gene uncertain. The CDR3 length is 13 residues. Germline-derived CDR1 and CDR2 are LGHDT and YNNKEL (reference sequence). Trimming removed 1 base at V and 5 bases at J, with 9 bases between. The CDR3 loop reads CASSQGHPHEQYF. CDR3 nucleotides: TGTGCCAGCAGCCAAGGGCATCCTCACGAGCAGTACTTC.

The V gene is TRBV28, the J gene TRBJ2-5, with 9 bases aligning to TRBD1. The CDR3 consists of 15 residues. V shed 5 bases and J 5 bases; nucleotides not matched to a gene: 9. The germline gives CDR1 MDHEN, CDR2 SYDVKM. The CDR3 here is CASSPPGQGDETQYF. DNA of the CDR3: TGTGCCAGCAGTCCCCCGGGACAGGGAGATGAGACCCAGTACTTC.

In its sample, this clone was seen once. J is TRBJ2-2 and V is TRBV10-3; TRBD1 is a possible D gene (6 bases). Trimming removed 7 bases at V and 0 bases at J, with 9 bases between. CDR3 length: 14 residues. The germline CDR1 and CDR2 sequences are ENHRY and SYGVKD. The CDR3 nucleotides read TGTGCCATCACCGGGACAACGAACACCGGGGAGCTGTTTTTT. Amino acids: CAITGTTNTGELFF.

This clone was seen once. This chain connects TRBV2 to TRBJ2-3, with 8 bases aligning to TRBD2. After removal of 10 bases from V and 3 bases from J, the junction contained 6 bases not matched to a gene. The CDR3 spans 13 residues. CDR1 is SNHLY and CDR2 is FYNNEI in the germline V gene. CDR3 residues: CANPREGTDTQYF. In DNA form, the CDR3 reads TGTGCCAATCCCCGGGAGGGAACAGATACGCAGTATTTT.

The chain carries TRBV7-8 and TRBJ2-2, with 8 bases aligning to TRBD1. From germline, CDR1 is SGHVS and CDR2 FQNEAQ. CDR3 length: 15 amino acids. V gave up 5 bases and J gave up 7 bases; unmatched junction bases: 9. DNA for the CDR3: TGTGCCAGCAGCCAAGACAGGGGAAGGGGCGGGGAGCTGTTTTTT. Encoded protein: CASSQDRGRGGELFF.

The V call is TRBV5-1, the J call TRBJ2-7; D uncertain. V shed 6 bases and J shed 5 bases, with 15 bases lying between them. Germline loops: CDR1 SGHRS, CDR2 YFSETQ. CDR3 size: 13 residues. The CDR3 spells CASNSVGFHEQYF. CDR3 nucleotides: TGCGCCAGCAACTCTGTCGGGTTCCACGAGCAGTACTTC.

The CDR3 DNA follows: TGTGCCAGCAGCACGCACCGGGACAGGGGTATCAACACTGAAGCTTTCTTT. Translation: CASSTHRDRGINTEAFF. This chain uses TRBV7-9 with TRBJ1-1, with 10 bases lining up with TRBD1. V gave up 5 bases and J gave up 2 bases; unmatched junction bases: 11. The length of the CDR3 is 17 residues. Per germline, CDR1 SEHNR and CDR2 FQNEAQ (reference sequence).

Remarks on this clone: A read error may produce the germline difference seen at one junction end. V usage is TRBV12-3 or TRBV12-4 and J usage is TRBJ2-1, with D perhaps TRBD1 (6 bases). The length of the CDR3 is 11 residues. CDR3 in amino acids: CASSPQGLLVF. CDR3 DNA: TGTGCCAGCAGTCCGCAGGGGCTCCTGGTCTTC.

This chain uses TRBV24-1 with TRBJ2-5; D might be TRBD1 (5 bases). The CDR3 contains 16 residues. CDR1 is KGHDR and CDR2 is SFDVKD in the germline V gene. Trimming stripped 4 bases from V and 2 bases from J, with 16 bases between. CDR3 DNA: TGTGCCACCAGTGACCAAGGGGCAGGGTTTCAAGAGACCCAGTACTTC. This encodes CATSDQGAGFQETQYF.

This chain connects TRBV5-1 to TRBJ2-3; 9 bases are a match to TRBD2. This CDR3 is 14 amino acids long. The ends lost 4 bases at V and 6 bases at J; junction bases unmatched: 6. Per the germline V gene, CDR1 is SGHRS and CDR2 is YFSETQ. The CDR3 sequence is CASSAGGPGDTQYF. CDR3 nucleotide sequence: TGCGCCAGCAGCGCGGGAGGGCCAGGTGATACGCAGTATTTT.

The chain has TRBV4-1 and TRBJ2-7; no clear D. CDR3 size: 16 residues. Trimming pared 1 base from V and 4 bases from J, leaving 17 bases between. Germline V lookup: CDR1 MGHRA, CDR2 YSYEKL. CDR3: CASSQGSQSSLYEQYF. CDR3 coding DNA: TGCGCCAGCAGCCAAGGAAGTCAGTCGAGTTTATACGAGCAGTACTTC.

The chain joins TRBV12-3 or TRBV12-4 to TRBJ1-6; D not certain. Trimming removed 3 bases at V and 7 bases at J, with 7 bases between. The CDR3 totals 13 residues. The DNA for the CDR3 is TGTGCCAGCAGTTTGAAGGAAAATTCACCCCTCCACTTT. Translation gives CASSLKENSPLHF.

The chain employs TRBV18 and TRBJ1-1; D uncertain. V lost 0 bases and J 9 bases, leaving 8 bases between the germline ends. Per germline, CDR1 KGHSH and CDR2 LQKENI. This CDR3 region has 12 residues. The CDR3 reads CASSPPLEQAFF. CDR3 sequence (DNA): TGTGCCAGCTCACCACCTCTGGAGCAAGCTTTCTTT.